Below, one TCR beta chain is given with its context. No antigen is known for it. Molecular-barcoded quantitative 5'-RACE produced these TCR beta libraries. TCRdb fed the 5' RACE reads into MiXCR, producing one record per CDR3 protein. Altogether 500,000 or so distinct CDR3 sequences are present, approximately 5% being singletons, with the ten largest covering under 4.5%. Germline-derived CDR1 and CDR2 are SGHRS and YFSETQ. CDR3 length: 14 amino acids. V was shortened by 4 bases and J by 8 bases, with 18 bases between the two germline ends. This sample was taken from a study of CD8 T cells in ankylosing spondylitis. Study-wide results and limits: Disease-linked clones bore a CD8+ phenotype, appearing relatively rarely in peripheral blood. In ankylosing spondylitis blood, a motif of roughly eight highly homologous TCR beta variants appeared characteristic. It was reported that disease-linked clones were significantly enriched in matched ankylosing spondylitis synovial fluid.

The source is a male donor with ankylosing spondylitis. What was sequenced was blood, either unsorted or a sorted T cell fraction (not recorded which). This chain connects TRBV5-1 to TRBJ1-2, with D unresolved. The CDR3 nucleotides read TGCGCCAGCAGCGTTACCCCGGGTTCTTGGGGCTACACCTTC. It translates to CASSVTPGSWGYTF.